This TCR beta chain came from a study of T cells in Graves' hyperthyroidism and ophthalmopathy. Study conclusions and caveats: Most thyroid clonotypes expanded above 0.001 were also detected in blood.

As to this clonotype: Antigen unknown. This sequence may be a read error, since a much larger clone differs from it by one base.

TCR beta CDR3 regions were amplified from RNA transcripts. When the TCR CDR3 underwent first-round RT-PCR, the HTBI primer set was used. TCRdb called the multiplex PCR reads again in MiXCR, with one record for every CDR3 protein. This table holds roughly 260,000 distinct CDR3 sequences, more than 14% found once. Germline CDR1 is LGHNA and CDR2 is YNFKEQ. V was cut by 3 bases and J by 1 base, with 14 bases left in between. CDR3 length: 16 residues. This sequence was found in a woman in her thirties or forties with Graves' hyperthyroidism that later progressed to Graves' ophthalmopathy. This chain connects TRBV4-2 to TRBJ2-3; no clear D gene. The sample taken for sequencing was blood. Here the CDR3 reads CASSHDSARRTDTQYF. The DNA of the CDR3 is TGTGCCAGCAGCCACGACTCTGCGCGGCGCACAGATACGCAGTATTTT.